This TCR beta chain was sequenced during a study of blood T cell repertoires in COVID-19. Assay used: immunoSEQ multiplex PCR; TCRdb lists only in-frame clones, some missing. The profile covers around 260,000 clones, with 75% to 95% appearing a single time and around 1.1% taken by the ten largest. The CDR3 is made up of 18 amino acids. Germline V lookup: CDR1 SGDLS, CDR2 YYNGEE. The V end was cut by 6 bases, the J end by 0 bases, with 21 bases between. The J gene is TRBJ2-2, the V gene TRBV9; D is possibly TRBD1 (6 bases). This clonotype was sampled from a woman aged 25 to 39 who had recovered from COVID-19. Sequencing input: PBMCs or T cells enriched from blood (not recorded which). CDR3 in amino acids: CASTRRGSDLPNTGELFF. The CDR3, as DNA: TGTGCCAGCACCCGTAGGGGGTCCGACTTACCGAACACCGGGGAGCTGTTTTTT.